This T cell receptor beta chain was sequenced during a study of T cell responses to AZD1222 COVID-19 vaccine. Study-level results: Repertoires were obtained solely post-peak T cell response. Variant regions that are unmutated are reportedly the target of nearly half of spike-specific TCRs.

This CDR3 region has 13 residues. With 5 bases removed from V and 0 bases from J, the gap between germline ends came to 7 bases. Germline loops: CDR1 LGHDT, CDR2 YNNKEL (reference sequence). Notes on this clone: The antigen remains unidentified.

Assay used: immunoSEQ multiplex PCR; TCRdb lists only in-frame clones, some missing. The data show some 140,000 clones, around 93% seen once. The V call is TRBV3-1 (or the pseudogene TRBV3-2), the J call TRBJ1-1; D is possibly TRBD1 (5 bases). The specimen was peripheral blood, collected on day 0 of AZD1222 vaccination. This TCR derives from an adult in good health. The CDR3 coding sequence is TGTGCCAGCAGCAGACAGTTGAACACTGAAGCTTTCTTT. Protein product: CASSRQLNTEAFF.